The rows below give T cell receptor beta chains drawn from one sample of a study of response to subunit inactivated influenza vaccine. Using its own MiXCR run on the RT-PCR reads, TCRdb lists one record per CDR3 protein. The sample has about 540,000 distinct CDR3 sequences, around a quarter seen once. This sample also belongs to another study, concerning T cells expressing NK-cell markers.

Sequences were derived from CD4+ T cells sorted from PBMCs, sampled 12 days after vaccination. All receptors come from a man over 45 who received an inactivated influenza vaccine. Both conserved end residues are trimmed from each CDR3.

>TRBV6-1
ASSDGSGAQETQY
>TRBV5-1
ASSLEKRTTDTQY
>TRBV6-2/TRBV6-3
ASKRETNNEQF
>TRBV20-1
SASGTGARNYGYT
>TRBV11-2
ASSWAHNQPQH
>TRBV5-6
ASSFFTDGGEEQY
>TRBV7-8
ASSLALTQY
>TRBV11-2
ASSLDLASALEQY
>TRBV7-8
ASSRQTGSSYEQY
>TRBV7-2
ASSFLTGTSGSGELF
>TRBV18
ASSPPGRTYEQY
>TRBV7-9
ASSLEGLRNSGNTIY
>TRBV7-9
ASSLGPQNTGELF
>TRBV20-1
SAVSGGSNQPQH
>TRBV5-6
ASSLGQGIEQPQH
>TRBV2
ASSEASYGYT
>TRBV9
ASSPRGDSGNTIY
>TRBV6-2/TRBV6-3
ASGGGTGELF
>TRBV6-5
ASSYSAFSPTDTQY
>TRBV7-9
ASSPGPTGEQY
>TRBV11-1
ASSHSNQGNKQY
>TRBV24-1
ATSDGQTWPYEQY
>TRBV20-1
SAGRGLNEQY
>TRBV12-3/TRBV12-4
ASTPRRGLAETQY
>TRBV10-3
AISTTSGSTNEQF
>TRBV6-1
ASSPGTGRSSAQH
>TRBV20-1
SAKTGHTGELF
>TRBV7-7
ASSLGGDDDTQY
>TRBV6-1
ASSPGQPAEAF
>TRBV29-1
SVFDRGRGTSYEQY
>TRBV29-1
SVGSDEQY
>TRBV6-5
ASSYGRVSADGYT
>TRBV11-1
ASSPSIFGTAKKTYEQY
>TRBV11-2
ASRSGTGKTGELF
>TRBV20-1
SACRRDSSDTQY
>TRBV19
ASSITGSGKNIQY
>TRBV20-1
SARVTARYNEQF
>TRBV6-9
ASRTAGTRKETQY
>TRBV5-1
ASSYTGPYYEQY
>TRBV10-3
AIRQGSNQPQH
>TRBV12-3/TRBV12-4
ASSLGPSGFYEQY
>TRBV20-1
SARPRASGEQY
>TRBV20-1
SARDGLAAYYEQY
>TRBV18
ASSPVQGDSEQY
>TRBV5-5
ASSYGTSGRDGDTQY
>TRBV18
ASSPGRGTSSYNEQF
>TRBV7-2
ASSLSLAGDSNEQF
>TRBV6-1
ASRATGGMYQPQH
>TRBV12-3/TRBV12-4
ASSPKGGASDTQY
>TRBV6-1
ASRVGDGSSGNTIY
>TRBV18
ASSAGQSNQPQH
>TRBV10-3
AITERDRGEQY
>TRBV7-8
ASSLGGGKSPLH